A single sample is the source of the 3 T cell receptor beta chains below, sequenced in a study of T cell responses to AZD1222 COVID-19 vaccine. Produced via immunoSEQ multiplex PCR; TCRdb's table is partial and in-frame only. The sample lists approximately 130,000 clones; over 85% were seen once. Sequencing was performed on peripheral blood, taken on day 0 of AZD1222 vaccination. The receptors were gathered from an adult in good health.

This clone was observed once. This sequence joins TRBV5-4 and TRBJ1-2; D not certain. Germline CDR1 is SGHNT and CDR2 is YYREEE (reference sequence). The CDR3 covers 14 residues. The V end lost 3 bases, the J end lost 4 bases, and 13 bases lay between the germline ends. Here the CDR3 DNA reads TGTGCCAGCAGCTCCCCAGGAGAATCCTATGGCTACACCTTC. It encodes CASSSPGESYGYTF.

There are a few counts of this clone. This chain's CDR3 is CASSPTVGLLMGYGYTF. The CDR3 nucleotides read TGTGCCAGCAGCCCGACAGTGGGGCTCTTAATGGGCTATGGCTACACCTTC. The rearrangement uses TRBV7-9 and TRBJ1-2; the D gene is possibly TRBD1 (5 bases). The CDR3 runs to 17 residues. The germline V gene encodes CDR1 SEHNR and CDR2 FQNEAQ (reference sequence). The V gene lost 5 bases and the J gene lost 4 bases, with 23 bases spanning the gap.

The chain carries TRBV12-5 and TRBJ1-1; a possible D gene is TRBD1 (6 bases). The CDR3 length is 13 residues. The germline V gene has CDR1 LGHNT and CDR2 FRNRAP. The V and J ends lost 1 base and 4 bases respectively, with 7 bases between them. The CDR3 DNA is TGTGCTAGTGGTTTGGGAGGGGGCACTGAAGCTTTCTTT. It specifies CASGLGGGTEAFF. The full variable domain, with the rest looked up from reference TRBV12-5 and TRBJ1-1, is DARVTQTPRHKVTEMGQEVTMRCQPILGHNTVFWYRQTMMQGLELLAYFRNRAPLDDSGMPKDRFSAEMPDATLATLKIQPSEPRDSAVYFCASGLGGGTEAFFGQGTRLTVV.